This is a list of T cell receptor beta chains from one sample in a study of OX40 agonist ivuxolimab in advanced cancers. TCRdb's copy holds only in-frame clones and misses some; the assay was immunoSEQ multiplex PCR. The data hold tens of thousands of clones, with roughly 80% observed a single time. The sample was CD4+ or CD8+ T cells sorted from blood, taken in a trial of the OX40 agonist ivuxolimab. The receptors here all came from an adult with an advanced solid tumor such as melanoma, head and neck, liver or kidney cancer. The conserved cysteine and the conserved F or W are not part of the CDR3 here.

j_gene: TRBJ2-1
v_gene: TRBV19
CDR3aa: ASSWTRNNEQF

j_gene: TRBJ2-7
v_gene: TRBV7-2
CDR3aa: ASSNLPSYEQY

j_gene: TRBJ1-4
v_gene: TRBV7-2
CDR3aa: ASSSKGQRNEKLF

j_gene: TRBJ2-5
v_gene: TRBV7-2
CDR3aa: ASSPGIAKETQY

j_gene: TRBJ1-1
v_gene: TRBV6-1
CDR3aa: ASSYWTNTEAF

j_gene: TRBJ2-5
v_gene: TRBV23-1
CDR3aa: ASSQSRDRAVETQY

j_gene: TRBJ2-3
v_gene: TRBV30
CDR3aa: AWSVGLAGVDTQY

j_gene: TRBJ1-4
v_gene: TRBV4-1
CDR3aa: ASSLIDGEKLF

j_gene: TRBJ2-3
v_gene: TRBV5-1
CDR3aa: ASSLGIAGRNTDTQY

j_gene: TRBJ2-3
v_gene: TRBV4-3
CDR3aa: ASSPSRRPTDTQY

j_gene: TRBJ2-3
v_gene: TRBV28
CDR3aa: ASSSSGTSTDTQY

j_gene: TRBJ2-4
v_gene: TRBV7-9
CDR3aa: ASSLTGARSDIQY